This paragraph reports one T cell receptor beta chain. Its antigen remains unknown. The entry originates in a study of beta chain features in type 1 diabetes. Study-level information: Examined across all samples were roughly 100 million sorted cells. Study-level results: Among all four CD4+ subsets, Type 1 diabetes patients had TCRB CDR3s that were moderately but significantly shorter. Type 1 diabetes patients had fewer VDJ junction insertions and more deletions.

On average, the one heparinised blood draw given by each donor was about 120 mL. Naive, central memory, regulatory and stem cell-like memory cells within the CD4+ compartment were sorted using CD45RO/CCR7/CD25/CD127/CD95/CD27. Germline V gene data show CDR1 as SGHNT and CDR2 as YENEEA. V lost 2 bases and J lost 5; bases outside the gene matches: 6. CDR3 length equals 15 residues. The sequenced template was cDNA made from the entire isolated RNA. Repertoires were generated with immunoSEQ multiplex PCR, while TCRdb's copy carries only in-frame clones and drops some. The table shows about 260,000 clones, with roughly 24% occurring only once.

This chain links TRBV11-3 with TRBJ2-1; 7 bases match TRBD1. Source material: naive CD4+ T cells from blood. The receptor was isolated from a woman aged 25-40 years with type 1 diabetes. CDR3 nucleotide sequence: TGTGCCAGCAGCTTAAGACAGGGTCGGAACAATGAGCAGTTCTTC. Protein sequence: CASSLRQGRNNEQFF.